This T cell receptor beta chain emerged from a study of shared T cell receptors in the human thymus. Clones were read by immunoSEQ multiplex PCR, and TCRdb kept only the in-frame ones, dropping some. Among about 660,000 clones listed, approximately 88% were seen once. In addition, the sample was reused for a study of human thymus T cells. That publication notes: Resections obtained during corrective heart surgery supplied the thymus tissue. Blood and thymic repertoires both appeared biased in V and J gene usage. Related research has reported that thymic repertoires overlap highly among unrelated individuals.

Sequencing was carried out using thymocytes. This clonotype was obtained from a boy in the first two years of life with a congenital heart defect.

The CDR3 spells CASSYSAGINTIYF. The CDR3 nucleotides are TGTGCCAGCAGTTACTCAGCAGGGATAAACACCATATATTTT. V gene TRBV6-5 combines with J gene TRBJ1-3; D is possibly TRBD1 (5 bases). The CDR3 loop spans 14 amino acids. Trimming took off 0 bases at V and 6 bases at J, with 9 bases between the two ends. Germline assignment: CDR1 MNHEY and CDR2 SVGAGI.